This TCR beta chain was sequenced in a study of T cell changes during pregnancy in multiple sclerosis (dated by TCRdb to the late 2010s). General notes on the study: The study examined how the T cell repertoire changed over the course of pregnancy in women with multiple sclerosis.

Of note for this clone: This clone's antigen is unknown. No qualities accompany the bases; no much larger clone lies one base away.

The library was obtained by the immunoSEQ multiplex PCR assay. TCRdb limited this immuneACCESS table to in-frame rearrangements with V and J called. A share of clones is missing; checked studies link under half to unresolved V genes, and the rest is unexplained. The sample records approximately 120,000 clones, around 95% of which are singletons. Of the sample, 0.44% falls within the top ten clones. The trim is 8 bases for V and 2 bases for J, with a gap of 7 bases between the germline ends. From the cysteine through the phenylalanine, the CDR3 covers 12 amino acids. Here the CDR3 DNA is all that survives: 36 bases in frame from base 1. CDR1 and CDR2 are read off the germline V gene as MDHEN and SYDVKM.

This receptor was identified in a female donor with multiple sclerosis, enrolled in a pregnancy study. The rearrangement combines TRBV28 with TRBJ1-3; no D gene can be assigned with confidence. The sample was peripheral blood, taken after pregnancy. The CDR3 protein is CASRTPGNTIYF. The DNA sequence is given as TGTGCCAGCCGGACTCCTGGAAACACCATATATTTT. Here the CDR3 is joined to the reference TRBV28 and TRBJ1-3 genes, and the full variable domain is: DVKVTQSSRYLVKRTGEKVFLECVQDMDHENMFWYRQDPGLGLRLIYFSYDVKMKEKGDIPEGYSVSREKKERFSLILESASTNQTSMYLCASRTPGNTIYFGEGSWLTVV.